The 18 T cell receptor beta chains listed next were all sequenced from one sample in a study of vaccination effects on CD4 cells after COVID-19. No antigens are known for them. Generated by immunoSEQ multiplex PCR, the TCRdb table keeps only in-frame clones and is missing some. The sample records tens of thousands of clones, 73% being singletons. Antigen-specific CD4+ T cells were first expanded with viral peptide pools by the ViraFEST assay and only then sequenced. Cells that had been cultured for roughly eleven days were the source of isolated CD4+ T cells. The sequencing used CD4+ T cells from PBMCs cultured with HCoV-229E spike peptides, collected before COVID-19 vaccination. All receptors derive from a human donor who received a COVID-19 vaccine.

The chain employs TRBV11-2 and TRBJ2-1, with 8 bases that match TRBD2. Germline V lookup: CDR1 SGHAT, CDR2 FQNNGV. V lost 1 base and J lost 0; bases outside the gene matches: 5. The CDR3 runs 17 residues. CDR3 in DNA: TGTGCCAGCAGCTTAGTAGGCCTAGCGGGCTCCTACAATGAGCAGTTCTTC. This encodes CASSLVGLAGSYNEQFF.

V is TRBV27 and J is TRBJ2-1, with TRBD2 matching over 9 bases. Germline trimming cut 5 bases from V and 0 bases from J; bases unmatched to any gene: 2. The CDR3 has 15 amino acids. CDR1 MNHEY and CDR2 SMNVEV come from the germline V gene (reference sequence). CDR3 loop: CASSHSGSSYNEQFF. The CDR3 coding sequence is TGTGCCAGCAGTCATAGCGGGAGCTCCTACAATGAGCAGTTCTTC.

The rearrangement joins TRBV5-6 to TRBJ2-7; no firm D call. Trimming removed 2 bases from V and 2 bases from J, with 14 bases in between. Looked up from germline, CDR1 is SGHDT and CDR2 is YYEEEE. The CDR3 extends over 15 amino acids. The CDR3 sequence: CASSLLGPNPYEQYF. The DNA for the CDR3 is TGTGCCAGCAGCTTACTCGGGCCAAACCCCTACGAGCAGTACTTC.

There are a few counts of this clone. CDR3 nucleotide sequence: TGTGCCAGCAGCTTCATCGTTAGGGAGCTGTTTTTT. Residues: CASSFIVRELFF. The V gene is TRBV7-9, the J gene TRBJ2-2, with unresolved D. Trimming cost V 3 bases and J 9 bases, with 8 bases left between them. In germline, CDR1 is SEHNR, CDR2 FQNEAQ (reference sequence). The CDR3 loop spans 12 amino acids. The whole variable domain, remainder taken from reference TRBV7-9 and TRBJ2-2, is DTGVSQNPRHKITKRGQNVTFRCDPISEHNRLYWYRQTLGQGPEFLTYFQNEAQLEKSRLLSDRFSAERPKGSFSTLEIQRTEQGDSAMYLCASSFIVRELFFGEGSRLTVL.

The sample holds a few counts of this clone. The genes are TRBV18 and TRBJ1-5; tentatively, D is TRBD1 (5 bases). Deletions cut 6 bases from V and 3 bases from J, with 12 bases between. CDR1 and CDR2 (germline): KGHSH, LQKENI. CDR3 length: 14 residues. The CDR3 spells CASSDRDYNQPQHF. CDR3 nucleotide sequence: TGTGCCAGCTCGGATCGGGACTACAATCAGCCCCAGCATTTT. The full variable domain, its missing parts supplied by reference TRBV18 and TRBJ1-5, is NAGVMQNPRHLVRRRGQEARLRCSPMKGHSHVYWYRQLPEEGLKFMVYLQKENIIDESGMPKERFSAEFPKEGPSILRIQQVVRGDSAAYFCASSDRDYNQPQHFGDGTRLSIL.

This clone appeared a few times. The rearrangement joins TRBV5-6 to TRBJ2-7; 7 bases fit TRBD1. V shed 1 base, J shed 7 bases, and the junction held 5 bases outside the gene matches. The germline CDR1 and CDR2 sequences are SGHDT and YYEEEE. The CDR3 is 13 amino acids. Written as DNA, the CDR3 is TGTGCCAGCAGCTTGACAGGGGTGGGGGAGCAGTACTTC. It translates to CASSLTGVGEQYF.

The chain carries TRBV21-1 and TRBJ2-1; the table calls TRBD2, which could not be checked here. TRBV21-1 is marked as a pseudogene. The CDR3 extends over 16 amino acids. CDR3 bases: TGTGCCAGCAGCAAGCCAAGTCTAGCGGGAGTTGGTGAGCAGTTCTTC. Translating it yields CASSKPSLAGVGEQFF.

The rearrangement joins TRBV19 to TRBJ2-7, with 10 bases identical to TRBD2. CDR3 length: 13 amino acids. Germline loops: CDR1 LNHDA, CDR2 SQIVND (reference sequence). V was clipped by 5 bases and J by 2 bases; unmatched bases: 0. The CDR3 nucleotides are TGTGCCAGTAGTCTAGCGGGAGCCTACGAGCAGTACTTC. Its protein is CASSLAGAYEQYF.

In its sample, this clone was seen once. This rearrangement joins TRBV10-2 to TRBJ2-7, with TRBD2 identical over 10 bases. The germline V gene has CDR1 WSHSY and CDR2 SAAADI. The CDR3 has 15 residues. The V and J ends lost 9 bases and 5 bases, in that order; junction bases with no gene match: 13. The CDR3 loop is CASGKGAGGPHEQYF. In nucleotides, the CDR3 is TGCGCCAGTGGGAAAGGAGCGGGGGGGCCCCACGAGCAGTACTTC.

The J gene is TRBJ2-6, the V gene TRBV5-4, with D possibly matching TRBD1 (6 bases). CDR1 is SGHNT, CDR2 YYREEE, per germline (reference sequence). The CDR3 extends over 15 amino acids. The ends were cut back, 1 base at V and 2 bases at J, with 7 bases in the middle. The CDR3 loop is CASSLSGAGANVLTF. Here the CDR3 DNA reads TGTGCCAGCAGCTTGTCAGGGGCTGGGGCCAACGTCCTGACTTTC.

This clone was seen more than once but under ten times. The chain couples TRBV6-5 to TRBJ1-5; D is unresolved. Germline CDR1 reads MNHEY; CDR2 reads SVGAGI. The V gene lost 8 bases and the J gene lost 5 bases, with 16 bases spanning the gap. The CDR3 is 14 residues long. The CDR3: CASRATNTHQPQHF. CDR3 coding DNA: TGTGCCAGCCGCGCGACGAACACCCATCAGCCCCAGCATTTT.

V is TRBV2 and J is TRBJ1-2, with D possibly TRBD1 on 6 matching bases. CDR1 is SNHLY and CDR2 is FYNNEI in the germline V gene. V was clipped by 8 bases and J by 4 bases, with 17 bases between them. This CDR3 has 14 residues. This CDR3 reads CASWPNQDSYGYTF. The CDR3 DNA reads TGTGCCAGCTGGCCAAACCAGGACAGCTATGGCTACACCTTC.

The rearrangement joins TRBV6-5 to TRBJ1-2, with D perhaps TRBD1 (5 bases). Trimming cost V 0 bases and J 3 bases, with 14 bases left between them. The CDR3 is 16 residues long. CDR1 and CDR2 from the germline V gene are MNHEY and SVGAGI. The CDR3 DNA reads TGTGCCAGCAGTTACTCGGGGGGGTCGGGTTACTATGGCTACACCTTC. This translates into CASSYSGGSGYYGYTF.

The chain joins TRBV27 to TRBJ2-1; 7 bases fit TRBD2. V shed 5 bases, J shed 3 bases, and the junction held 7 bases outside the gene matches. CDR1 MNHEY and CDR2 SMNVEV come from the germline V gene (reference sequence). The CDR3 spans 15 residues. CDR3 protein: CASSVRLARYNEQFF. DNA for the CDR3: TGTGCCAGCAGTGTACGACTAGCTCGCTACAATGAGCAGTTCTTC.

V is TRBV13 and J is TRBJ1-1; maybe TRBD1 (6 bases). In germline, CDR1 is PRHDT, CDR2 FYEKMQ (reference sequence). This CDR3 region has 12 residues. Trimming shortened V by 6 bases and J by 11 bases, and 16 bases separated the two germline ends. CDR3 DNA sequence: TGTGCCAGCAGACAACAAACAGGGTCGGCTTTCTTT. Its protein is CASRQQTGSAFF.

The chain couples TRBV11-2 to TRBJ2-2; D gene ambiguous. V was trimmed by 5 bases and J by 1 base, leaving 5 bases between them. CDR3 size: 13 residues. Germline CDR1 SGHAT, CDR2 FQNNGV. In nucleotides, the CDR3 is TGTGCCAGCAGCGAACAGAACACCGGGGAGCTGTTTTTT. Its protein product is CASSEQNTGELFF.

This clone has only one observation. This rearrangement joins TRBV27 to TRBJ2-2; 10 bases fit TRBD2. This CDR3 comprises 20 residues. The junction had 15 bases not matched to a gene; V was cut back by 5 bases and J by 0 bases. The V gene's germline CDR1 is MNHEY and CDR2 SMNVEV (reference sequence). CDR3 DNA: TGTGCCAGCAGTCGATATCTCCCCGGTAGCGGGAGGACGAACACCGGGGAGCTGTTTTTT. Residues: CASSRYLPGSGRTNTGELFF.

The CDR3 here is CASSLRGVGTDTQYF. Written as DNA, the CDR3 is TGTGCCAGCAGTCTCCGCGGGGTCGGCACAGATACGCAGTATTTT. This rearrangement joins TRBV6-5 to TRBJ2-3, with a tentative D call TRBD2 (6 bases). The CDR3 runs to 15 residues. The germline V and J ends were trimmed by 5 bases and 1 base, with 13 bases remaining between them. CDR1 is MNHEY, CDR2 SVGAGI, per germline.